This TCR beta chain was documented in a study of fetal regulatory T cell absence and autoimmunity (dated by TCRdb to between 2016 and 2019). For the study in its entirety: The IPEX patients showed exocrine pancreas autoimmunity in the absence of clinical diabetes. The paper as a whole reports these results and caveats: Significant oligoclonal enrichment of the TCR compartment was observed in pancreas versus cord blood, with some top clones enriched more than 85-fold. TRB gene family usage was broadly similar between cord blood and pancreas, resembling published neonatal and adult repertoires. The oligoclonal enrichment was interpreted as support for antigen-driven autoimmunity occurring in the pancreas before birth in IPEX syndrome.

Notes on this clone: Its antigen remains unidentified. No base qualities exist here, and no much larger clone lies one base off it.

TCRbeta CDR3 regions were amplified and barcoded by two-step multiplex PCR on the immunoSEQ human TCRbeta survey platform. Illumina instruments were used to sequence the libraries, and IgH from the same samples was sequenced in parallel. Processing in the source paper ran as follows. To remove PCR and sequencing errors, raw reads were filtered against IMGT V, D, J definitions and grouped with a nearest-neighbor algorithm. A clone was defined as an identical nucleotide sequence, and differential abundance between tissues was tested with a Fisher exact test for each clone using a pFDR threshold of p<0.01. A minimum inclusion filter of 10 in either sample excluded clones with frequencies too low for statistical inference. Pairwise clonal comparisons used the immunoSEQ Analyzer, and gene family usage was assessed with IMGT tools. As stored in TCRdb, this immuneACCESS dataset retains in-frame rearrangements with V and J assigned. A fraction of the clones does not appear; measured against another copy, unresolved V genes explain less than half of the discrepancy, and the remainder lacks a known reason. That table is the source of V, J and clone size, and D and trimming were worked out from the DNA. Within this sample are 95,000 or so clones, with 60% to 80% of them counted one time only. The ten largest clones take up roughly 2% of the sample.

For CDR1 and CDR2, the germline V gene lists LGHNA and YSLEER. From its cysteine to its phenylalanine, the CDR3 spans 17 amino acids. Only CDR3 DNA remains: 51 bases, in frame from the first base. The junction carries 17 bases between V and J, which are trimmed by 0 bases and 2 bases respectively. Repertoire sequencing was done on genomic DNA taken from frozen pancreas tissue. The DNeasy Blood and Tissue Kit was used to extract about 1.8-3.4 ug of genomic DNA from umbilical cord blood or frozen pancreas. Specimen: pancreas tissue. This sequence was found in a male donor with IPEX syndrome. The chain was built from TRBV4-3 and TRBJ2-7; the D gene remains uncertain. CDR3 loop: CASSQDTPTVSTYEQYF. The DNA is as follows: TGCGCCAGCAGCCAAGATACACCGACGGTGAGCACCTACGAGCAGTACTTC.